These T cell receptor beta chains were read from a single sample in a study of cytomegalovirus exposure and HLA in healthy donors. Some clones are missing from TCRdb's copy, which holds only in-frame ones; the method was immunoSEQ multiplex PCR. This table holds under 250,000 clones, more than 70% found once. The sequenced sample was PBMCs. These TCRs come from a boy between 5 and 17 years old in good health and CMV-seronegative. The CDR3 runs from the conserved cysteine through the conserved F or W.

V	J	CDR3
TRBV7-9	TRBJ2-1	CASSLELGRYNEQFF
TRBV29-1	TRBJ2-1	CSATDSYNEQFF
TRBV5-1	TRBJ2-2	CASSLRTPNTGELFF
TRBV11-2	TRBJ2-4	CASSLDGGGSREYF
TRBV27	TRBJ2-7	CANRRRGYEQYF
TRBV16	TRBJ2-7	CASSHHRVSYEQYF
TRBV5-5	TRBJ2-7	CASSLATSGLHEQYF
TRBV19	TRBJ1-6	CASSGTGPSPLHF
TRBV29-1	TRBJ1-1	CSVGRGDTEAFF
TRBV7-6	TRBJ1-4	CASSLVVGDTTNEKLFF
TRBV19	TRBJ2-5	CASSITLAGGQETQYF
TRBV5-8	TRBJ1-4	CASSLVRVTGGGSTEKLFF
TRBV19	TRBJ1-1	CASSISFSGGNTEAFF
TRBV10-3	TRBJ2-5	CAIMERETQYF
TRBV18	TRBJ2-3	CASSSGTSGRGTDTQYF
TRBV7-8	TRBJ2-3	CASSAGDRYADTQYF
TRBV5-1	TRBJ2-7	CASSLGTGGLLLTYEQYF
TRBV6-5	TRBJ2-2	CATYPAGGAGELFF
TRBV5-4	TRBJ2-7	CASSPEGGGTHGQYF
TRBV6-5	TRBJ1-2	CASSRRDTGSYGYTF
TRBV30	TRBJ2-7	CAWRSGSWSYEQYF
TRBV7-6	TRBJ1-1	CASSLTGDTEAFF
TRBV5-1	TRBJ1-1	CASSFGTGVRGGRSEAFF
TRBV7-2	TRBJ1-5	CASSFAGQGAGQPQHF
TRBV5-1	TRBJ1-6	CASSLDRGPPLHF
TRBV5-1	TRBJ2-5	CASSLGQAGETQYF
TRBV30	TRBJ2-5	CAWSADRHQETQYF
TRBV7-3	TRBJ2-2	CASSAQQGTGELFF